These T cell receptor beta chains were read from a single sample in a study of T cell responses to AZD1222 COVID-19 vaccine. The protocol was immunoSEQ multiplex PCR, while the TCRdb copy is restricted to in-frame clones and leaves out a portion. The sample includes about 130,000 clones, about 93% of them seen just once. The sequencing here drew on peripheral blood, taken on day 0 of AZD1222 vaccination. The receptors stem from an adult in good health. The conserved cysteine and the conserved F or W are not part of the CDR3 here. D genes are given only for firm matches.

D	V	J	CDR3
TRBD2	TRBV7-6	TRBJ2-1	ASSGGLAGGYNEQF
.	TRBV29-1	TRBJ2-7	SVEAGSSYEQY
.	TRBV3-1/TRBV3-2	TRBJ1-5	ASSQEWGAHQPQH
.	TRBV7-9	TRBJ1-2	ASSFSGGGYT
.	TRBV4-1	TRBJ1-1	ASSQDPANTEAF
.	TRBV6-1	TRBJ1-2	ASSEQGSAYGYT
.	TRBV5-1	TRBJ1-4	ASSTRGKGEKLF
TRBD1	TRBV6-5	TRBJ1-3	ASRGRQGGNTIY
.	TRBV18	TRBJ2-5	ASSPIGTGNGETQY
.	TRBV9	TRBJ2-5	ASSQGEGTQY
TRBD1	TRBV5-1	TRBJ2-1	ASSLSDRGFSSYNEQF
TRBD2	TRBV19	TRBJ2-1	ASSTGTSGVNEQF
.	TRBV11-3	TRBJ2-7	ASSLGGQTSYEQY
.	TRBV3-1/TRBV3-2	TRBJ1-1	ASSPGVNTEAF
.	TRBV7-9	TRBJ2-7	ASSLEGISYEQY
.	TRBV6-5	TRBJ1-1	ASSYSGRADTEAF
.	TRBV19	TRBJ1-5	ASRLGNQPQH
.	TRBV4-1	TRBJ2-7	ASSQLTGSNEQY
.	TRBV10-1	TRBJ2-3	ASSGLLSDTQY
.	TRBV5-4	TRBJ1-4	ASSLQGTTNEKLF
TRBD1	TRBV19	TRBJ2-2	ASRKGQGNTGELF
TRBD2	TRBV5-4	TRBJ2-3	ASSLGLAGTDTQY
.	TRBV5-1	TRBJ2-3	ASSLYTDTQY
.	TRBV28	TRBJ1-5	ASSLWGSQPQH
TRBD1	TRBV9	TRBJ1-1	ASSVGQGNTEAF
TRBD1	TRBV6-5	TRBJ1-1	ASSNGQGNTEAF
TRBD2	TRBV29-1	TRBJ2-3	SATGRALLGTQY